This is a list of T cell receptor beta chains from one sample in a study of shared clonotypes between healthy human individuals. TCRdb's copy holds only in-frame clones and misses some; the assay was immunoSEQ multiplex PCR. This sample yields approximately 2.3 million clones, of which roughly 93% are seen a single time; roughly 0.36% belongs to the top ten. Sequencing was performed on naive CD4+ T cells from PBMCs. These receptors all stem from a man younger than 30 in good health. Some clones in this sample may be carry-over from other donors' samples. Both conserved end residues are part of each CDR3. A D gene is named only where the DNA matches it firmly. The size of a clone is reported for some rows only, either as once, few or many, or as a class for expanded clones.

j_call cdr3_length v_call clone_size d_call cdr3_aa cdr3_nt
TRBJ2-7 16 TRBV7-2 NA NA CASSLATAIFSYEQYF TGTGCCAGCAGCTTAGCGACAGCTATCTTCTCCTACGAGCAGTACTTC
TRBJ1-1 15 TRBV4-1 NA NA CASSLGRAGGTEAFF TGCGCCAGCAGCCTAGGAAGGGCAGGAGGCACTGAAGCTTTCTTT
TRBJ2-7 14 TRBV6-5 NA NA CASVRESAPYEQYF TGTGCCAGCGTCCGGGAGTCCGCCCCCTACGAGCAGTACTTC
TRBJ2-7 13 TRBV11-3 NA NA CASSLDGEDEQYF TGTGCCAGCAGCTTAGATGGAGAAGACGAGCAGTACTTC
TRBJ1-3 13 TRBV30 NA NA CATARVSGNTIYF TGTGCCACCGCACGGGTCTCTGGAAACACCATATATTTT
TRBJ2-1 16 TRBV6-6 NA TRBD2 CASSYRTGGEYNEQFF TGTGCCAGCAGTTACCGGACGGGAGGGGAGTATAATGAGCAGTTCTTC
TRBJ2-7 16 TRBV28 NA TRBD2 CASRLPGRGGSYEQYF TGTGCCAGCAGACTCCCAGGCCGGGGGGGATCCTACGAGCAGTACTTC
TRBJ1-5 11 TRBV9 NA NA CARQGGQPQHF TGTGCCAGACAGGGAGGCCAGCCCCAGCATTTT
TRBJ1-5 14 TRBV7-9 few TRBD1 CASSLDRANQPQHF TGTGCCAGCAGCCTGGACAGGGCGAATCAGCCCCAGCATTTT
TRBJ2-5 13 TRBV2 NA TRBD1 CASRGTGVGTQYF TGTGCCAGCAGGGGGACAGGGGTTGGGACCCAGTACTTC
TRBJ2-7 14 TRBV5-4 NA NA CASGRQDLTYEQYF TGTGCCAGCGGGCGACAGGACCTCACCTACGAGCAGTACTTC
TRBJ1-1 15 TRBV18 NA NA CASSSFGTLGTEAFF TGTGCCAGCTCATCCTTCGGGACGTTGGGGACTGAAGCTTTCTTT
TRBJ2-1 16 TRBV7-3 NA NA CASSPDGQRTYNEQFF TGTGCCAGCAGCCCTGATGGACAGCGGACCTACAATGAGCAGTTCTTC
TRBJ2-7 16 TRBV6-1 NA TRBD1 CASSEAGQGASYEQYF TGTGCCAGCAGTGAAGCCGGACAGGGGGCCTCCTACGAGCAGTACTTC
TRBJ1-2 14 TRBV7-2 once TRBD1 CASSLEQGDHGYTF TGTGCCAGCAGCTTAGAACAGGGGGACCATGGCTACACCTTC
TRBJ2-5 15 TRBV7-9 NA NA CASSLDPGYQETQYF TGTGCCAGCAGCTTAGATCCGGGTTACCAAGAGACCCAGTACTTC
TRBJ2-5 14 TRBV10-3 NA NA CAINNQGGEETQYF TGTGCCATCAACAACCAGGGGGGGGAAGAGACCCAGTACTTC
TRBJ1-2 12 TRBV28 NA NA CASSLPGRGYTF TGTGCCAGCAGTTTGCCAGGGAGAGGCTACACCTTC
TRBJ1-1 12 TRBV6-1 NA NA CASSEGVMSAFF TGTGCCAGCAGTGAAGGAGTCATGTCGGCTTTCTTT
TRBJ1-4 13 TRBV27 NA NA CASRGRRIEKLFF TGTGCCAGCAGGGGACGACGGATCGAAAAACTGTTTTTT
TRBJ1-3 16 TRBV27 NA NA CASSSRQGGNGNTIYF TGTGCCAGCAGCAGCAGGCAGGGCGGTAATGGAAACACCATATATTTT
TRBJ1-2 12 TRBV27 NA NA CASTQGCYGYTF TGTGCCAGCACCCAGGGGTGCTATGGCTACACCTTC
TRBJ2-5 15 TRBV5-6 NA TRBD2 CASSSSGNLQETQYF TGTGCCAGCAGCTCAAGCGGGAACCTCCAGGAGACCCAGTACTTC
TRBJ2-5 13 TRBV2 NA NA CASSEVAEETQYF TGTGCCAGCAGTGAAGTAGCGGAAGAGACCCAGTACTTC
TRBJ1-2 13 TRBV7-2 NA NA CASSATVDYGYTF TGTGCCAGCAGCGCGACAGTTGATTATGGCTACACCTTC
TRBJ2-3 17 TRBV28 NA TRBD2 CASSLGGLAAYTDTQYF TGTGCCAGCAGTTTAGGGGGACTAGCGGCATACACAGATACGCAGTATTTT
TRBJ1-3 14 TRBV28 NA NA CASSAPLPRNTIYF TGTGCCAGCAGTGCCCCCTTACCCAGAAACACCATATATTTT
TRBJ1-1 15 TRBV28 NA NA CASSYAGTPNTEAFF TGTGCCAGCAGTTACGCGGGGACGCCTAACACTGAAGCTTTCTTT
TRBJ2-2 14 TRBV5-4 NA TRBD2 CASSPGEGTGELFF TGTGCCAGCAGCCCCGGGGAGGGCACCGGGGAGCTGTTTTTT
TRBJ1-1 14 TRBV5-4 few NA CASSFPTEDTEAFF TGTGCCAGCAGCTTTCCAACGGAGGACACTGAAGCTTTCTTT
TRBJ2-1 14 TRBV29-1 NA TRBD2 CSVASSGSWNEQFF TGCAGCGTTGCTTCTAGCGGGAGTTGGAATGAGCAGTTCTTC
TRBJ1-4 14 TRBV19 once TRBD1 CASSTGQGFEKLFF TGTGCCAGTAGTACGGGACAGGGTTTCGAAAAACTGTTTTTT
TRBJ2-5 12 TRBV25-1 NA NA CASTGQGETQYF TGTGCCAGCACTGGGCAGGGAGAGACCCAGTACTTC
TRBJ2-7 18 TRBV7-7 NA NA CASSIYPPQAGITYEQYF TGTGCCAGCAGCATTTACCCCCCCCAAGCAGGGATAACCTACGAGCAGTACTTC
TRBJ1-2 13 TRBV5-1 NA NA CASSLVPEGPYTF TGCGCCAGCAGCTTGGTGCCGGAGGGGCCCTACACCTTC
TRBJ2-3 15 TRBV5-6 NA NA CASSLRSGLPDTQYF TGTGCCAGCAGCTTACGTTCAGGGCTTCCAGATACGCAGTATTTT
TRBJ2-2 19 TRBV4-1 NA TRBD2 CASSTLGLAGAANTGELFF TGCGCCAGCAGCACCTTGGGACTAGCGGGAGCCGCGAACACCGGGGAGCTGTTTTTT
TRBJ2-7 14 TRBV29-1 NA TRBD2 CSVMEAGVLYEQYF TGCAGCGTTATGGAAGCGGGAGTCCTCTACGAGCAGTACTTC
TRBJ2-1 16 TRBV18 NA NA CASSPQSSGEGNEQFF TGTGCCAGCTCACCCCAAAGTAGCGGAGAGGGGAATGAGCAGTTCTTC
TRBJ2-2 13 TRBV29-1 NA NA CSAVSTGTGELFF TGCAGCGCTGTATCGACGGGTACCGGGGAGCTGTTTTTT
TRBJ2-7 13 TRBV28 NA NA CASTAVDHYEQYF TGTGCCAGCACCGCGGTGGACCACTACGAGCAGTACTTC
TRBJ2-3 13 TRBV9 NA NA CASQRFGTDTQYF TGTGCCAGCCAGCGGTTTGGCACAGATACGCAGTATTTT
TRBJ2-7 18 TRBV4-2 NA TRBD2 CASSQRQGEGGRSYEQYF TGTGCCAGCAGCCAAAGGCAGGGTGAGGGCGGGAGGTCCTACGAGCAGTACTTC